This entry features one T cell receptor beta chain sequence. Antigen specificity is unknown. Data came from immunoSEQ multiplex PCR; TCRdb stores just in-frame clones and leaves some out. The data show 200,000 to 250,000 clones, about 94% seen once. These data belong to a study of T cell responses to AZD1222 COVID-19 vaccine. Findings and caveats of the study: Among spike-specific TCRs, nearly half reportedly target unmutated variant regions. When two AZD1222 doses had been given, Spike-specific TCR breadth and depth rose.

The sequence derives from an adult who received the MenACWY meningococcal vaccine as a control. The sequencing here drew on peripheral blood, taken 28 days after the second dose of the MenACWY control vaccine.

The CDR3 region is CASSLSGQNTGELFF. CDR3 DNA sequence: TGTGCCAGCAGCTTATCCGGACAGAACACCGGGGAGCTGTTTTTT. V and J are TRBV11-2 and TRBJ2-2; D is perhaps TRBD1 (5 bases). The CDR3 is 15 amino acids. Germline CDR1 and CDR2: SGHAT and FQNNGV. Trimming stripped 2 bases from V and 1 base from J, with 8 bases between.